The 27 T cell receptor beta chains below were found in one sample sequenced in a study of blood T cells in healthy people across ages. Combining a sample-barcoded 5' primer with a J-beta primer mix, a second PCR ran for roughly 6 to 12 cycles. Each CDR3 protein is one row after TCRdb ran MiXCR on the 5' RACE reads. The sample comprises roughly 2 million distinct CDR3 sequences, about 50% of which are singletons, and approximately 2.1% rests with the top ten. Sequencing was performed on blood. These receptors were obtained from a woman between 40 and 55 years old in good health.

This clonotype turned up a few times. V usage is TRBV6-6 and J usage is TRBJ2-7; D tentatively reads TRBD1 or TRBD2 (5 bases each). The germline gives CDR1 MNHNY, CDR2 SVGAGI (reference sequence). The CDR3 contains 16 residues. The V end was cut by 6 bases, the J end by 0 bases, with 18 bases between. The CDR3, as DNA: TGTGCCAGCAGAAAGGGGACCGAAGAGAGCTCCTACGAGCAGTACTTC. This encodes CASRKGTEESSYEQYF.

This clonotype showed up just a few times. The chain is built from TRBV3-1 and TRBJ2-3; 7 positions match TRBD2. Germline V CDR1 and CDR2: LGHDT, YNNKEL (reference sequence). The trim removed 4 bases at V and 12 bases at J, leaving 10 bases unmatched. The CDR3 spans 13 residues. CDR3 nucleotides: TGTGCCAGCAGCCCCTCTTCCGGACTAGTACAGTATTTT. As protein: CASSPSSGLVQYF.

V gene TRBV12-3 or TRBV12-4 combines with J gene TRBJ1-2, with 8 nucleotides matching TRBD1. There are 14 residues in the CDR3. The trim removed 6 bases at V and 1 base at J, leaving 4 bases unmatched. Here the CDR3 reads CASRLQGVNYGYTF. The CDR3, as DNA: TGTGCCAGCAGACTACAGGGGGTTAACTATGGCTACACCTTC.

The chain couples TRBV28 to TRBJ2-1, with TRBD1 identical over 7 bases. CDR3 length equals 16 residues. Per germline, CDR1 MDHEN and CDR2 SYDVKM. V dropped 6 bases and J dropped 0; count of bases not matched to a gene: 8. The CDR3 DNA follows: TGTGCCAGCAGACGTCACAGGGGCAGCTCCTACAATGAGCAGTTCTTC. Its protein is CASRRHRGSSYNEQFF. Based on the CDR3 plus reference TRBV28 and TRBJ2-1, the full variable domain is DVKVTQSSRYLVKRTGEKVFLECVQDMDHENMFWYRQDPGLGLRLIYFSYDVKMKEKGDIPEGYSVSREKKERFSLILESASTNQTSMYLCASRRHRGSSYNEQFFGPGTRLTVL.

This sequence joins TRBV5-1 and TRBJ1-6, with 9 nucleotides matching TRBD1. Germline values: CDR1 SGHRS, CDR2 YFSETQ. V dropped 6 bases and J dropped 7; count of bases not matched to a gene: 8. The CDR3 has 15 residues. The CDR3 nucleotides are TGCGCCAGCACCCAACAGGGGGCAGGAAATTCACCCCTCCACTTT. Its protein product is CASTQQGAGNSPLHF.

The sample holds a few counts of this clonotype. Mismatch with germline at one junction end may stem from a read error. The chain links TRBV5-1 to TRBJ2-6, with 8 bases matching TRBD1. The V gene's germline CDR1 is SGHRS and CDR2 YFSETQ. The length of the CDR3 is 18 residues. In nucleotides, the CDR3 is TGCGCCAGCAGTCTGAGGGGACAGGTTGTAGCTGGGGCCAGCGTCCTGACTTTC. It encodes CASSLRGQVVAGASVLTF. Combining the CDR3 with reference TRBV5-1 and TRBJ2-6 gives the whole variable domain KAGVTQTPRYLIKTRGQQVTLSCSPISGHRSVSWYQQTPGQGLQFLFEYFSETQRNKGNFPGRFSGRQFSNSRSEMNVSTLELGDSALYLCASSLRGQVVAGASVLTFGAGSRLTVL.

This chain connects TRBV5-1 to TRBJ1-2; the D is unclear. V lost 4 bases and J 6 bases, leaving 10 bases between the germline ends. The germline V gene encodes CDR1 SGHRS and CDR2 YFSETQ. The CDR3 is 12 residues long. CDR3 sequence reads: CASSGVRDGYTF. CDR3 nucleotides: TGCGCCAGCAGCGGAGTGAGGGATGGCTACACCTTC. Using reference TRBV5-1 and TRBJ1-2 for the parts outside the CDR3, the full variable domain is KAGVTQTPRYLIKTRGQQVTLSCSPISGHRSVSWYQQTPGQGLQFLFEYFSETQRNKGNFPGRFSGRQFSNSRSEMNVSTLELGDSALYLCASSGVRDGYTFGSGTRLTVV.

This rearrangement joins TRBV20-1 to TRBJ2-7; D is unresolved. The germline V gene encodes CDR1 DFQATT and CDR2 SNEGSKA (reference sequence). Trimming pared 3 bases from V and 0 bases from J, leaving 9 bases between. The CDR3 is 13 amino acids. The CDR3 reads CSARGMTSYEQYF. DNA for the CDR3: TGCAGTGCTAGGGGGATGACCTCCTACGAGCAGTACTTC.

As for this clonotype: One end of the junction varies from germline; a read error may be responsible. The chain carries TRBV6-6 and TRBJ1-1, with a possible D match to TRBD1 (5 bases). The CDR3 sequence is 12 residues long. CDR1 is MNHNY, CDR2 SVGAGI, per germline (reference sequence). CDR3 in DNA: TGTGCCACCCGACAGTTGAACACTGAGGCTTTCTTT. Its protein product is CATRQLNTEAFF.

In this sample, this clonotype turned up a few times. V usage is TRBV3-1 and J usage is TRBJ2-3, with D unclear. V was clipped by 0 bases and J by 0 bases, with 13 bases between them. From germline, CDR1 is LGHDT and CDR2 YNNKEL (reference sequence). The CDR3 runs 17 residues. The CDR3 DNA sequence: TGTGCCAGCAGCCAAGAGACATCAGGAGATAGCACAGATACGCAGTATTTT. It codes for CASSQETSGDSTDTQYF.

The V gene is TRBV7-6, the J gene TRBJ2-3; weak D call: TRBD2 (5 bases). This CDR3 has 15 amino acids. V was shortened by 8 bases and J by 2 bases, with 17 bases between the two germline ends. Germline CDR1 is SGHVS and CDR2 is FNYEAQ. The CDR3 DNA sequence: TGTGCCAGCGCCCCAGCGGTGACGTCCACAGATACGCAGTATTTT. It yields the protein CASAPAVTSTDTQYF.

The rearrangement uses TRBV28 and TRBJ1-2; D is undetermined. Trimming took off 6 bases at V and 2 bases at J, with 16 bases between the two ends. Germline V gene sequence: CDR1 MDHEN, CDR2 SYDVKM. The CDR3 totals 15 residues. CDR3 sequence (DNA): TGTGCCAGCAGATGGGAAGCATGGACCAACTATGGCTACACCTTC. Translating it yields CASRWEAWTNYGYTF.

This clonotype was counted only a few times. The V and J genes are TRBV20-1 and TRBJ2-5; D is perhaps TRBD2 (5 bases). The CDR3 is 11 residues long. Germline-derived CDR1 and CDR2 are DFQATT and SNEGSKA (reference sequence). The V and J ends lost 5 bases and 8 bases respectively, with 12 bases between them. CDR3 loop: CSAAQSGTQYF. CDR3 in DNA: TGCAGTGCTGCCCAATCGGGAACCCAGTACTTC.

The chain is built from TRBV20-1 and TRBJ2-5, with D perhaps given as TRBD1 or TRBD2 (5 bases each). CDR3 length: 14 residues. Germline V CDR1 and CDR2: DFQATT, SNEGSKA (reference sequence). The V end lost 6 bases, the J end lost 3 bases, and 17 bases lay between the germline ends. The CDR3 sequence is CSAPGPGVKETQYF. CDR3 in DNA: TGCAGTGCCCCAGGGCCCGGGGTTAAAGAGACCCAGTACTTC.

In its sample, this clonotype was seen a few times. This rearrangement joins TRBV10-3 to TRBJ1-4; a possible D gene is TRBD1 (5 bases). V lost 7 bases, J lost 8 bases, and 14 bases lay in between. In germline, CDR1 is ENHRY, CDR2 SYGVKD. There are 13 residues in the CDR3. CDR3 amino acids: CAIKGELNEKLFF. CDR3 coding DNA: TGTGCCATCAAAGGGGAATTGAACGAAAAACTGTTTTTT.

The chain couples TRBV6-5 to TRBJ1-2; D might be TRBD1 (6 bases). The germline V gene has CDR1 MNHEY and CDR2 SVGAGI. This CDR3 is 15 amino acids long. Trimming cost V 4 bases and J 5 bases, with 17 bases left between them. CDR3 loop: CASSSLSTGNYGYTF. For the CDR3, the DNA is TGTGCCAGCAGTTCCCTTTCGACAGGAAATTATGGCTACACCTTC.

The CDR3 nucleotides read TGTGCCAGCAGCTTAGACGTTCCCGGGGCCAACGTCCTGACTTTC. Encoded protein: CASSLDVPGANVLTF. V usage is TRBV11-2 and J usage is TRBJ2-6; no clear D. The CDR3 extends over 15 amino acids. Germline lookup yields CDR1 SGHAT and CDR2 FQNNGV. Trimming cost V 0 bases and J 4 bases, with 7 bases left between them.

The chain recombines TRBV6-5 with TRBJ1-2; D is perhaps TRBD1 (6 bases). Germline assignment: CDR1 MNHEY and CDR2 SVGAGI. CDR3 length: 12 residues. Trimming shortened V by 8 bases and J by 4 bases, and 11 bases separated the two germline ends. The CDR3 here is CASRQETYGYTF. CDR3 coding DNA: TGTGCCAGCCGACAGGAAACCTATGGCTACACCTTC.

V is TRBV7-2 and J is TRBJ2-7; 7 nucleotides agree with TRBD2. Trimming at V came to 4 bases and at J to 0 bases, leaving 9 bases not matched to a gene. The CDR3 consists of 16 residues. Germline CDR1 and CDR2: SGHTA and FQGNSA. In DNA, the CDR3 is TGTGCCAGCAGCTCCTCCCGAGGCGGGGGCTCCTACGAGCAGTACTTC. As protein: CASSSSRGGGSYEQYF.

The CDR3 DNA is TGCGCCAGCAGCCAAGGAGCGGGGGGGCCCTACAATGAGCAGTTCTTC. This translates into CASSQGAGGPYNEQFF. The V call is TRBV4-1, the J call TRBJ2-1; 10 positions match TRBD2. CDR3 length: 16 residues. Germline CDR1 is MGHRA and CDR2 is YSYEKL. V shed 1 base, J shed 2 bases, and the junction held 2 bases outside the gene matches.

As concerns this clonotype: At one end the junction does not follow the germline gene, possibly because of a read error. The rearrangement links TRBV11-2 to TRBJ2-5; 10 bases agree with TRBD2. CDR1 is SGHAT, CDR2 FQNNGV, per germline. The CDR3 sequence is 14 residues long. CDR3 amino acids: CVSTPGLATREQYF. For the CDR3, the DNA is TGTGTCAGCACCCCGGGACTAGCGACGCGGGAGCAGTACTTC.

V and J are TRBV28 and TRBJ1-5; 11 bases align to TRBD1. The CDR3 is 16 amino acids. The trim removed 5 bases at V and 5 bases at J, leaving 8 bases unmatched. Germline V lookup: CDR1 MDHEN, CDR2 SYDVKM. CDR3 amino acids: CASSPKGQGAYQPQHF. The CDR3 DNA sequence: TGTGCCAGCAGTCCGAAAGGACAGGGGGCATATCAGCCCCAGCATTTT.

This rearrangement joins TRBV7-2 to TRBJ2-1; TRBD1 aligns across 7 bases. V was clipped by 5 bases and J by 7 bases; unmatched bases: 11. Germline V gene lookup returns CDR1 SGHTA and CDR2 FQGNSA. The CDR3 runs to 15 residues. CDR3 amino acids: CASSGPGQEVNEQFF. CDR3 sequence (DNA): TGTGCCAGCAGCGGCCCCGGACAGGAGGTGAATGAGCAGTTCTTC.

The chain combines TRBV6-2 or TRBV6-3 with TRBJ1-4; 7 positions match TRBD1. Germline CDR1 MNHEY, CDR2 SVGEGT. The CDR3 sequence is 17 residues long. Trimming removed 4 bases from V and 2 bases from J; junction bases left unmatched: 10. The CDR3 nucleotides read TGTGCCAGCAGTTTGGCCAGCCTGGACAGGACTAATGAAAAACTGTTTTTT. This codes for CASSLASLDRTNEKLFF.

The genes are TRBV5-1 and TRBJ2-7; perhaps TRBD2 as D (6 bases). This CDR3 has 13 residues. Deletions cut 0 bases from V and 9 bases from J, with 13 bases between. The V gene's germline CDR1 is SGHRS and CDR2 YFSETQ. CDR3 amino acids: CASSLAYPGVQYF. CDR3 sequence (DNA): TGCGCCAGCAGCTTGGCTTACCCGGGGGTGCAGTACTTC.

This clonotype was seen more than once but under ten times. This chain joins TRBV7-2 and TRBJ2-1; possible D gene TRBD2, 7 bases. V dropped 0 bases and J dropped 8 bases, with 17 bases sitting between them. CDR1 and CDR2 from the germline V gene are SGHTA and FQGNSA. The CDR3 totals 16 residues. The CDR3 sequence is CASSLAGGGREYEQFF. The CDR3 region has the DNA TGTGCCAGCAGCTTAGCTGGGGGGGGCCGGGAGTATGAGCAGTTCTTC.

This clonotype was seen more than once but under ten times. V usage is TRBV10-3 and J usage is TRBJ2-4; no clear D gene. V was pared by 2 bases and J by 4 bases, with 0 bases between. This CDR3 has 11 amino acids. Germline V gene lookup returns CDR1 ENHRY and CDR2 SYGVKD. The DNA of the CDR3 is TGTGCCATCAGTGAGAAAAACATTCAGTACTTC. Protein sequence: CAISEKNIQYF.